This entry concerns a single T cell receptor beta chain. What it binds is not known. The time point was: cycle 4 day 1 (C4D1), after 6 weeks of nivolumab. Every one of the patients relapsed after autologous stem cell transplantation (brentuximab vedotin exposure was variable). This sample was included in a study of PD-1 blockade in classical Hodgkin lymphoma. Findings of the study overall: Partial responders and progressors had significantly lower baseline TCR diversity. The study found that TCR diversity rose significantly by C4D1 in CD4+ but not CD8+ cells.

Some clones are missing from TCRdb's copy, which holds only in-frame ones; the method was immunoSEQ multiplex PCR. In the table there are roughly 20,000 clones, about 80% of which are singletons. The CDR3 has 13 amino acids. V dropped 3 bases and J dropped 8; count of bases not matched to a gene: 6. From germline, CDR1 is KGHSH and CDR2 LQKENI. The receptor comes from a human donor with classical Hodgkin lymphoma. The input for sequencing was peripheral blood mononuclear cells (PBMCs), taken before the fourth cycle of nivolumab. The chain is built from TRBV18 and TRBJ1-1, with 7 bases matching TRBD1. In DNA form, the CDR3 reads TGTGCCAGCTCACCGATGGGGGACAGAGAAGCTTTCTTT. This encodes CASSPMGDREAFF.